These 28 T cell receptor beta chains were all obtained from the same sample, sequenced in a study of lymphopenia after photon versus proton radiotherapy. Profiling relied on immunoSEQ multiplex PCR, and the TCRdb table lists in-frame clones only, not all of them. The sample lists about 34,000 clones; approximately 80% were seen once. The material was peripheral blood, obtained from a patient treated with proton-based radiotherapy. The receptors were gathered from a woman in her seventies with pancreatic cancer.

V is TRBV5-1 and J is TRBJ1-1, with a weak D call TRBD1 (5 bases). CDR3 length: 12 residues. In germline, CDR1 is SGHRS, CDR2 YFSETQ. V was cut by 0 bases and J by 10 bases, with 10 bases left in between. This CDR3 reads CASSLDGGIAFF. The CDR3 DNA sequence: TGCGCCAGCAGCTTGGATGGGGGTATAGCTTTCTTT.

This clone showed up just once. The chain combines TRBV18 with TRBJ1-4; the D is unclear. Germline lookup yields CDR1 KGHSH and CDR2 LQKENI. The CDR3 has 15 amino acids. V lost 3 bases to trimming and J lost 8 bases, with 16 bases between them. The CDR3 DNA reads as TGTGCCAGCTCACCGGACCCCCTCGGGAGAGAAAAACTGTTTTTT. Residues: CASSPDPLGREKLFF. Based on the CDR3 plus reference TRBV18 and TRBJ1-4, the full variable domain is NAGVMQNPRHLVRRRGQEARLRCSPMKGHSHVYWYRQLPEEGLKFMVYLQKENIIDESGMPKERFSAEFPKEGPSILRIQQVVRGDSAAYFCASSPDPLGREKLFFGSGTQLSVL.

The V call is TRBV10-2, the J call TRBJ2-2; TRBD2 matches 8 bases. This CDR3 has 16 amino acids. The J segment lost 6 bases and the V segment lost 3 bases, leaving 9 bases of the junction unmatched. Germline V gives CDR1 WSHSY, CDR2 SAAADI. The CDR3 nucleotides are TGCGCCAGCAGTGATCCCAGCGGGAGTGGACCCGGGGAGCTGTTTTTT. Its protein is CASSDPSGSGPGELFF.

This rearrangement joins TRBV5-4 to TRBJ2-7; 8 bases line up with TRBD1. This CDR3 is built from 15 residues. The trim removed 4 bases at V and 3 bases at J, leaving 9 bases unmatched. In germline, CDR1 is SGHNT, CDR2 YYREEE (reference sequence). The CDR3 bases are TGTGCCAGCAGCGGCCGCAGGGGGCCTGGCTACGAGCAGTACTTC. It yields the protein CASSGRRGPGYEQYF.

The rearrangement links TRBV27 to TRBJ2-5; 9 bases fit TRBD2. This CDR3 contains 14 residues. CDR1 is MNHEY, CDR2 SMNVEV, per germline (reference sequence). V lost 5 bases and J lost 5; bases outside the gene matches: 6. CDR3 in DNA: TGTGCCAGCAGTCGGGCTAGCGGGATGGAGACCCAGTACTTC. Its translation: CASSRASGMETQYF.

This rearrangement joins TRBV5-1 to TRBJ2-2; no definite D call. Trimming left V 0 bases short and J 7 bases short, with 7 bases between. In germline, CDR1 is SGHRS, CDR2 YFSETQ. This CDR3 region has 13 residues. CDR3 sequence: CASSLEGIGELFF. CDR3 nucleotides: TGCGCCAGCAGCTTGGAAGGGATCGGGGAGCTGTTTTTT. Complete variable domain (other parts from reference TRBV5-1 and TRBJ2-2): KAGVTQTPRYLIKTRGQQVTLSCSPISGHRSVSWYQQTPGQGLQFLFEYFSETQRNKGNFPGRFSGRQFSNSRSEMNVSTLELGDSALYLCASSLEGIGELFFGEGSRLTVL.

The CDR3 loop is CAGTGERNTEAFF. Written as DNA, the CDR3 is TGTGCGGGGACAGGTGAGCGGAACACTGAAGCTTTCTTT. The chain employs TRBV2 and TRBJ1-1, with 8 positions matching TRBD1. CDR1 is SNHLY and CDR2 is FYNNEI in the germline V gene. The CDR3 is 13 residues long.

The chain carries TRBV6-5 and TRBJ2-2, with TRBD1 identical over 9 bases. The CDR3 is 12 amino acids. Germline V gene lookup returns CDR1 MNHEY and CDR2 SVGAGI. The junction had 10 bases not matched to a gene; V was cut back by 6 bases and J by 17 bases. CDR3 nucleotide sequence: TGTGCCAGCAGCACAGGGGGCCGGGACTTATTTTTT. This codes for CASSTGGRDLFF.

This clone was picked up one time. V and J are TRBV7-9 and TRBJ2-4; 9 nucleotides agree with TRBD2. The germline V gene encodes CDR1 SEHNR and CDR2 FQNEAQ (reference sequence). V gave up 5 bases and J gave up 5 bases; unmatched junction bases: 16. This CDR3 comprises 18 residues. The CDR3 sequence: CASSEGDSALAGENIQYF. DNA for the CDR3: TGTGCCAGCAGCGAGGGGGACAGTGCATTAGCGGGAGAAAACATTCAGTACTTC.

This clone appeared a single time. The genes are TRBV7-6 and TRBJ2-5, with D unclear. Germline V gives CDR1 SGHVS, CDR2 FNYEAQ. The CDR3 is made up of 15 amino acids. V was cut by 1 base and J by 2 bases, with 11 bases left in between. The CDR3 sequence: CASSLGYAPQETQYF. The DNA of the CDR3 is TGTGCCAGCAGCTTAGGTTACGCCCCTCAAGAGACCCAGTACTTC.

The J gene is TRBJ1-2, the V gene TRBV27, with TRBD1 identical over 7 bases. The CDR3 extends over 16 amino acids. V shed 0 bases, J shed 4 bases, and the junction held 8 bases outside the gene matches. Germline V gives CDR1 MNHEY, CDR2 SMNVEV (reference sequence). The CDR3 DNA reads TGTGCCAGCAGTTTATCGGCGACAGGGACGGGCTATGGCTACACCTTC. Encoded protein: CASSLSATGTGYGYTF.

The CDR3 spells CASSQQRTGHEKLFF. The DNA of the CDR3 is TGTGCCAGCAGTCAGCAAAGGACGGGGCATGAAAAACTGTTTTTT. This chain links TRBV28 with TRBJ1-4; D might be TRBD1 (5 bases). Trimming removed 5 bases from V and 6 bases from J, with 16 bases in between. CDR1 and CDR2 (germline): MDHEN, SYDVKM. The CDR3 is 15 amino acids. Complete variable domain (other parts from reference TRBV28 and TRBJ1-4): DVKVTQSSRYLVKRTGEKVFLECVQDMDHENMFWYRQDPGLGLRLIYFSYDVKMKEKGDIPEGYSVSREKKERFSLILESASTNQTSMYLCASSQQRTGHEKLFFGSGTQLSVL.

This chain uses TRBV27 with TRBJ1-5; 8 bases align to TRBD1. The CDR3 sequence is 14 residues long. V gave up 6 bases and J gave up 11 bases; unmatched junction bases: 12. Germline-derived CDR1 and CDR2 are MNHEY and SMNVEV (reference sequence). The CDR3 here is CASRDRALSLTQHF. The CDR3 DNA reads TGTGCCAGCAGGGACAGGGCTCTCTCTTTGACCCAGCATTTT.

The chain links TRBV7-2 to TRBJ2-3, with 9 nucleotides matching TRBD2. Germline V CDR1 and CDR2: SGHTA, FQGNSA. The CDR3 totals 16 residues. V was pared by 3 bases and J by 8 bases, with 12 bases of the junction left unmatched. CDR3 nucleotides: TGTGCCAGCAGCTTGCAAACGGGACTAGCCTCGGGTACGCAGTATTTT. It is translated as CASSLQTGLASGTQYF.

The V gene is TRBV19, the J gene TRBJ2-3; 9 nucleotides align to TRBD2. Germline values: CDR1 LNHDA, CDR2 SQIVND (reference sequence). V lost 3 bases to trimming and J lost 3 bases; unmatched junction nucleotides: 7. The CDR3 is made up of 16 amino acids. The CDR3 bases are TGTGCCAGTAGTATGACCGGGACTAGCCCAACAGATACGCAGTATTTT. Amino acid sequence: CASSMTGTSPTDTQYF.

V is TRBV19 and J is TRBJ1-6, with TRBD1 as a possible D gene (6 bases). Looked up from germline, CDR1 is LNHDA and CDR2 is SQIVND (reference sequence). This CDR3 has 14 amino acids. V dropped 10 bases and J dropped 5 bases, with 15 bases sitting between them. DNA for the CDR3: TGTGCCACCAGGGGACCGATGAATAATTCACCCCTCCACTTT. This gives the protein CATRGPMNNSPLHF.

The gene calls are TRBV13 and TRBJ2-1; 11 bases align to TRBD2. V lost 5 bases and J lost 7; bases outside the gene matches: 4. The CDR3 sequence is 14 residues long. CDR1 is PRHDT and CDR2 is FYEKMQ in the germline V gene (reference sequence). This CDR3 is CASSLRTSGNEQFF. In DNA, the CDR3 is TGTGCCAGCAGCCTTAGGACTAGCGGGAATGAGCAGTTCTTC.

The rearrangement links TRBV27 to TRBJ1-6; TRBD1 might be the D (5 bases). The CDR3 consists of 17 residues. Looked up from germline, CDR1 is MNHEY and CDR2 is SMNVEV (reference sequence). V was trimmed by 2 bases and J by 7 bases, leaving 18 bases between them. The CDR3 spells CASSLTLLGARNSPLHF. For the CDR3, the DNA is TGTGCCAGCAGTTTAACTTTATTAGGGGCGCGGAATTCACCCCTCCACTTT.

CDR3 in DNA: TGTGCCAGCAGTACAGAAAGCAATCAGCCCCAGCATTTT. Translation gives CASSTESNQPQHF. The rearrangement links TRBV28 to TRBJ1-5; no definite D call. Trimming shortened V by 5 bases and J by 1 base, and 6 bases separated the two germline ends. This CDR3 contains 13 residues. Germline values: CDR1 MDHEN, CDR2 SYDVKM.

This clone turned up a few times. The chain is built from TRBV5-1 and TRBJ1-3; the match to TRBD1 covers 9 bases. The CDR3 has 18 amino acids. The V and J ends lost 3 bases and 0 bases, in that order; junction bases with no gene match: 10. Germline V gene sequence: CDR1 SGHRS, CDR2 YFSETQ. CDR3 sequence reads: CASSSTPGQGSSGNTIYF. The CDR3 DNA follows: TGCGCCAGCAGCTCCACTCCGGGACAGGGCAGCTCTGGAAACACCATATATTTT. The whole variable domain, remainder taken from reference TRBV5-1 and TRBJ1-3, is KAGVTQTPRYLIKTRGQQVTLSCSPISGHRSVSWYQQTPGQGLQFLFEYFSETQRNKGNFPGRFSGRQFSNSRSEMNVSTLELGDSALYLCASSSTPGQGSSGNTIYFGEGSWLTVV.

This chain links TRBV29-1 with TRBJ1-2, with 7 bases identical to TRBD1. The CDR3 runs to 13 residues. The V gene end was trimmed by 8 bases and the J gene end by 3 bases; junction bases not matched to a gene: 9. Germline V gene lookup returns CDR1 SQVTM and CDR2 ANQGSEA. CDR3 sequence (DNA): TGCAGCTCAGGGAGCCAGGGGGACTATGGCTACACCTTC. Protein: CSSGSQGDYGYTF. The variable domain in full, with the rest retrieved from reference TRBV29-1 and TRBJ1-2, is SAVISQKPSRDICQRGTSLTIQCQVDSQVTMMFWYRQQPGQSLTLIATANQGSEATYESGFVIDKFPISRPNLTFSTLTVSNMSPEDSSIYLCSSGSQGDYGYTFGSGTRLTVV.

The chain recombines TRBV29-1 with TRBJ2-1; 10 positions match TRBD1. The germline CDR1 and CDR2 sequences are SQVTM and ANQGSEA. V shed 7 bases and J 9 bases; nucleotides not matched to a gene: 3. The CDR3 contains 11 residues. CDR3 loop: CSGQGALEQFF. CDR3 in DNA: TGCAGCGGACAGGGGGCGCTTGAGCAGTTCTTC.

This chain links TRBV7-3 with TRBJ2-5; no clear D. The V end lost 1 base, the J end lost 1 base, and 10 bases lay between the germline ends. Germline loops: CDR1 SGHTA, CDR2 FQGTGA. The CDR3 covers 15 residues. Here the CDR3 DNA reads TGTGCCAGCAGCTTAAATGGGAACTCCCAAGAGACCCAGTACTTC. This sequence encodes CASSLNGNSQETQYF.

The V call is TRBV4-2, the J call TRBJ1-2; possible D gene TRBD1, 6 bases. The length of the CDR3 is 15 residues. CDR1 LGHNA and CDR2 YNFKEQ come from the germline V gene. Trimming removed 1 base from V and 4 bases from J, with 13 bases in between. The CDR3 spells CASSQGGAGAYGYTF. DNA of the CDR3: TGTGCCAGCAGCCAAGGAGGCGCAGGGGCCTATGGCTACACCTTC.

The rearrangement uses TRBV7-3 and TRBJ2-7; tentative D call: TRBD2 (6 bases). Germline V gene data show CDR1 as SGHTA and CDR2 as FQGTGA. V shed 2 bases and J shed 6 bases, with 8 bases lying between them. The CDR3 covers 12 residues. The CDR3 region has the DNA TGTGCCAGCAGCTTAGCCGGGGGCGAGCAGTACTTC. Its protein is CASSLAGGEQYF.

V gene TRBV7-8 combines with J gene TRBJ1-1, with D perhaps TRBD1 (6 bases). V lost 2 bases, J lost 4 bases, and 17 bases lay in between. Germline loops: CDR1 SGHVS, CDR2 FQNEAQ. CDR3 length: 16 amino acids. CDR3 sequence reads: CASSLLHVGGGTEAFF. CDR3 DNA: TGTGCCAGCAGCTTATTACATGTTGGAGGGGGCACTGAAGCTTTCTTT.

The chain combines TRBV11-2 with TRBJ1-4, with D uncertain. Trimming removed 5 bases at V and 8 bases at J, with 6 bases between. Per the germline V gene, CDR1 is SGHAT and CDR2 is FQNNGV. CDR3 size: 11 residues. DNA of the CDR3: TGTGCCAGCAGCCCCCAGGAAAAACTGTTTTTT. It specifies CASSPQEKLFF.

The chain uses TRBV7-3 and TRBJ2-5, with 11 bases that match TRBD2. This CDR3 has 16 amino acids. Germline V gene lookup returns CDR1 SGHTA and CDR2 FQGTGA. V dropped 5 bases and J dropped 5; count of bases not matched to a gene: 10. In nucleotides, the CDR3 is TGTGCCAGCAGCCTAGCCGGGACTAGCGGCTGGGAGACCCAGTACTTC. Translating it yields CASSLAGTSGWETQYF. The full variable domain, rest sourced from reference TRBV7-3 and TRBJ2-5, is GAGVSQTPSNKVTEKGKYVELRCDPISGHTALYWYRQSLGQGPEFLIYFQGTGAADDSGLPNDRFFAVRPEGSVSTLKIQRTERGDSAVYLCASSLAGTSGWETQYFGPGTRLLVL.